One sample yielded the 21 T cell receptor beta chains listed below, sequenced in a study of post-analysis software for immune sequencing data. General study findings and limits: When patients were compared with controls, four to six TRBV segments were more frequent, TRBV5-6, TRBV5-1 and TRBV20-1 among them.

Antigens of these TCRs are unknown. TCR beta cDNA libraries had unique molecular identifiers. TCRdb ran MiXCR on the PCR reads and lists one entry per CDR3 protein. The table lists more than 350,000 distinct CDR3 sequences, roughly 38% of them singletons, with 7.5% to 8.5% in the top ten. Sequencing was carried out using blood. These receptor sequences come from a girl aged 2 to 9 with multiple sclerosis.

This clonotype showed up just a few times. The J gene is TRBJ1-1, the V gene TRBV20-1, with TRBD1 matching over 7 bases. The CDR3 is 14 residues long. After removal of 6 bases from V and 3 bases from J, the junction contained 10 bases not matched to a gene. The germline gives CDR1 DFQATT, CDR2 SNEGSKA (reference sequence). The CDR3 coding sequence is TGCAGTGCCACAACCGGGGGGACAGACACTGAAGCTTTCTTT. Its translation: CSATTGGTDTEAFF.

This clonotype was detected a few times. V usage is TRBV12-3 or TRBV12-4 and J usage is TRBJ2-1; D might be TRBD1 or TRBD2, each matching 5 bases. Trimming cost V 3 bases and J 9 bases, with 18 bases left between them. The CDR3 runs to 15 residues. The CDR3 DNA follows: TGTGCCAGCAGTTTGAGTAGAGGGGTTAATGGTGAGCAGTTCTTC. Amino acids: CASSLSRGVNGEQFF.

This clonotype was observed many times. The CDR3 sequence: CASSLATGLDIQYF. The CDR3 DNA follows: TGCGCCAGCAGCTTGGCTACAGGGCTTGACATTCAGTACTTC. V is TRBV5-1 and J is TRBJ2-4, with D maybe TRBD1 (6 bases). Germline V CDR1 and CDR2: SGHRS, YFSETQ. V gave up 0 bases and J gave up 8 bases, with 12 bases separating them. The CDR3 is 14 residues long.

This clonotype was recorded a few times. The chain combines TRBV3-1 with TRBJ2-6, with D uncertain. V was clipped by 3 bases and J by 0 bases, with 6 bases between them. The CDR3 covers 15 residues. Germline CDR1 LGHDT, CDR2 YNNKEL (reference sequence). The CDR3 reads CASSQDVSGANVLTF. CDR3 sequence (DNA): TGTGCCAGCAGCCAGGACGTCTCTGGGGCCAACGTCCTGACTTTC.

The CDR3 sequence: CASSPTGAPLYGYTF. In DNA form, the CDR3 reads TGTGCCAGCAGTCCGACAGGGGCGCCCCTTTATGGCTACACCTTC. The V call is TRBV12-3 or TRBV12-4, the J call TRBJ1-2; 8 positions match TRBD1. Germline trimming cut 5 bases from V and 5 bases from J; bases unmatched to any gene: 10. The CDR3 has 15 residues.

This clonotype occurred once. The chain joins TRBV12-3 or TRBV12-4 to TRBJ1-2; 7 bases are shared with TRBD1. The CDR3 is made up of 14 amino acids. The ends lost 6 bases at V and 2 bases at J; junction bases unmatched: 6. The CDR3 DNA reads TGTGCCAGCAGCTCATCACAGGGGAACTATGGCTACACCTTC. This codes for CASSSSQGNYGYTF.

This clonotype showed up just a few times. The V and J genes are TRBV4-3 and TRBJ1-1; possibly TRBD1 for D (5 bases). The germline V gene has CDR1 LGHNA and CDR2 YSLEER. Deletions cut 4 bases from V and 4 bases from J, with 16 bases between. The CDR3 is 15 amino acids. CDR3 loop: CASSPLAGHSTEAFF. Written as DNA, the CDR3 is TGCGCCAGCAGCCCCCTGGCAGGGCACTCCACTGAAGCTTTCTTT.

This clonotype showed up just a few times. The chain combines TRBV30 with TRBJ2-1; 10 nucleotides match TRBD2. This CDR3 is 15 amino acids long. The germline V gene encodes CDR1 GTSNPN and CDR2 SVGIG (reference sequence). J lost 4 bases, V lost 3 bases, and 6 bases had no gene match. The CDR3 spells CAWRKRTSGYNEQFF. In nucleotides, the CDR3 is TGTGCCTGGAGGAAAAGGACTAGCGGATACAATGAGCAGTTCTTC. Filled out from reference TRBV30 and TRBJ2-1, the complete variable domain reads SQTIHQWPATLVQPVGSPLSLECTVEGTSNPNLYWYRQAAGRGLQLLFYSVGIGQISSEVPQNLSASRPQDRQFILSSKKLLLSDSGFYLCAWRKRTSGYNEQFFGPGTRLTVL.

This clonotype was observed a few times. This chain links TRBV4-3 with TRBJ2-1, with 13 bases identical to TRBD2. Per the germline V gene, CDR1 is LGHNA and CDR2 is YSLEER. This CDR3 has 16 amino acids. Trimming removed 3 bases from V and 6 bases from J; junction bases left unmatched: 5. CDR3 bases: TGCGCCAGCAGCCAGGCGGGACTAGCGGGAACCAATGAGCAGTTCTTC. Translated, it gives CASSQAGLAGTNEQFF.

In its sample, this clonotype was seen a few times. The J gene is TRBJ1-5, the V gene TRBV6-5; 7 bases fit TRBD1. The CDR3 has 16 residues. The germline gives CDR1 MNHEY, CDR2 SVGAGI. The trim removed 2 bases at V and 6 bases at J, leaving 10 bases unmatched. The CDR3 loop reads CASSYPGTELSQPQHF. The DNA for the CDR3 is TGTGCCAGCAGTTACCCCGGGACAGAACTATCTCAGCCCCAGCATTTT.

The rearrangement uses TRBV6-9 and TRBJ1-4; D possibly corresponds to TRBD1 (6 bases). V shed 5 bases and J shed 5 bases, with 9 bases lying between them. Germline assignment: CDR1 MNHGY and CDR2 SVAAGI. The CDR3 runs to 13 residues. The CDR3 DNA reads as TGTGCCAGCAGTGGACAGTCAAATGAAAAACTGTTTTTT. This gives the protein CASSGQSNEKLFF.

The V gene is TRBV9, the J gene TRBJ2-3; 9 nucleotides line up with TRBD2. The germline V gene encodes CDR1 SGDLS and CDR2 YYNGEE. V dropped 0 bases and J dropped 8; count of bases not matched to a gene: 10. CDR3 length equals 16 residues. CDR3 amino acids: CASSVEGSGSVATQYF. As DNA, the CDR3 is TGTGCCAGCAGCGTAGAAGGTAGCGGGAGCGTCGCTACGCAGTATTTT.

This clonotype was counted a few times. The chain joins TRBV7-3 to TRBJ2-1; 8 bases are shared with TRBD2. The ends lost 5 bases at V and 6 bases at J; junction bases unmatched: 9. Germline V lookup: CDR1 SGHTA, CDR2 FQGTGA. CDR3 length: 15 residues. The CDR3: CASSLRGGTPNEQFF. The CDR3, as DNA: TGTGCCAGCAGCCTACGGGGGGGGACGCCCAATGAGCAGTTCTTC.

This clonotype was found once. Since the CDR3 does not end with the conserved phenylalanine or tryptophan, this likely comes from a read error. The chain is built from TRBV29-1 and TRBJ2-1; TRBD1 matches 8 bases. The CDR3 is 14 residues long. Per the germline V gene, CDR1 is SQVTM and CDR2 is ANQGSEA. V was pared by 5 bases and J by 6 bases, with 9 bases of the junction left unmatched. As DNA, the CDR3 is TGCAGCGTTCCAGGACAGGGATTAGGCAATGAGCAGTTCGTC. Residues: CSVPGQGLGNEQFV.

The V call is TRBV4-2, the J call TRBJ2-6; 12 bases fit TRBD2. Germline lookup yields CDR1 LGHNA and CDR2 YNFKEQ. There are 18 residues in the CDR3. Unmatched junction bases numbered 8, after V lost 4 bases and J lost 4 bases. DNA of the CDR3: TGTGCCAGCAGCCGCGAGACTAGCGGGGGTCCAGGGGCCAACGTCCTGACTTTC. It encodes CASSRETSGGPGANVLTF.

The chain recombines TRBV20-1 with TRBJ1-1; 7 positions match TRBD1. The CDR3 length is 15 residues. CDR1 and CDR2 (germline): DFQATT, SNEGSKA (reference sequence). V shed 6 bases and J 1 base; nucleotides not matched to a gene: 11. The CDR3 DNA is TGCAGTGCCCTTCCCCGACAGGGTCCGAACACTGAAGCTTTCTTT. Residues: CSALPRQGPNTEAFF.

The rearrangement joins TRBV20-1 to TRBJ1-1, with unresolved D. Trimming removed 0 bases at V and 0 bases at J, with 8 bases between. CDR3 length equals 14 residues. Germline V gene sequence: CDR1 DFQATT, CDR2 SNEGSKA (reference sequence). This chain's CDR3 is CSARDSTMNTEAFF. The DNA for the CDR3 is TGCAGTGCTAGAGACAGTACCATGAACACTGAAGCTTTCTTT.

The V gene is TRBV7-9, the J gene TRBJ2-6, with 10 bases lining up with TRBD1. CDR1 is SEHNR, CDR2 FQNEAQ, per germline (reference sequence). This CDR3 has 19 amino acids. J lost 0 bases, V lost 5 bases, and 10 bases had no gene match. The CDR3 nucleotides read TGTGCCAGCAGCCCTCGACAGGGGGCCCTGATCTCTGGGGCCAACGTCCTGACTTTC. As protein: CASSPRQGALISGANVLTF.

The CDR3 here is CASSWAGGREQYF. CDR3 sequence (DNA): TGTGCCAGTTCCTGGGCAGGAGGGCGCGAGCAGTACTTC. This chain connects TRBV9 to TRBJ2-7, with a weak D call TRBD2 (6 bases). Trimming stripped 8 bases from V and 6 bases from J, with 18 bases between. Germline V gene lookup returns CDR1 SGDLS and CDR2 YYNGEE. The CDR3 is 13 residues long.

The V gene is TRBV5-4, the J gene TRBJ2-5; perhaps TRBD2 as D (5 bases). The CDR3 runs to 15 residues. CDR1 and CDR2 from the germline V gene are SGHNT and YYREEE (reference sequence). With 3 bases removed from V and 3 bases from J, the gap between germline ends came to 15 bases. The CDR3 reads CASSSDQEAEETQYF. As DNA, the CDR3 is TGTGCCAGCAGCTCCGACCAGGAGGCGGAAGAGACCCAGTACTTC.

This clonotype has more than one count but fewer than ten. This rearrangement joins TRBV7-2 to TRBJ2-3; possibly TRBD1 for D (5 bases). Trimming took 4 bases from V and 2 from J, leaving 16 bases between them. This CDR3 comprises 16 residues. From germline, CDR1 is SGHTA and CDR2 FQGNSA. CDR3 in DNA: TGTGCCAGCAGCTCACTATTTGGACACCTCACAGATACGCAGTATTTT. Encoded protein: CASSSLFGHLTDTQYF.